These 5 T cell receptor beta chains were all obtained from the same sample, sequenced in a study of OX40 agonist ivuxolimab in advanced cancers. Assay: immunoSEQ multiplex PCR; the TCRdb copy retains only in-frame clones and omits some. The sample includes around 43,000 clones, approximately 89% seen only once; the top ten take approximately 13%. The specimen was CD4+ or CD8+ T cells sorted from blood, collected in a trial of the OX40 agonist ivuxolimab. These receptors all come from an adult with an advanced solid tumor such as melanoma, head and neck, liver or kidney cancer.

The rearrangement links TRBV5-1 to TRBJ2-6, with D perhaps given as TRBD1 or TRBD2 (5 bases each). The CDR3 is 16 residues long. Trimming shortened V by 2 bases and J by 3 bases, and 12 bases separated the two germline ends. Germline CDR1 and CDR2: SGHRS and YFSETQ. The CDR3 reads CASSFGAVYGANVLTF. Here the CDR3 DNA reads TGCGCCAGCAGCTTCGGGGCCGTTTATGGGGCCAACGTCCTGACTTTC.

This clone has more than one count but fewer than ten. Mismatch with germline at one junction end may stem from a read error. The CDR3 DNA reads TGCGCCAGCAGACAAGATCGGACCTATAATTCACCCCTCCACTTT. Translation: CASRQDRTYNSPLHF. The gene calls are TRBV4-1 and TRBJ1-6; D gene unclear. The CDR3 is 15 amino acids. CDR1 and CDR2 from the germline V gene are MGHRA and YSYEKL.

J is TRBJ1-2 and V is TRBV2, with 11 bases matching TRBD1. The CDR3 runs 14 residues. V lost 8 bases and J lost 8; bases outside the gene matches: 10. In germline, CDR1 is SNHLY, CDR2 FYNNEI. Here the CDR3 DNA reads TGTGCCAGCCGGGAAGGACAGGGGGCGAAAGGCTACACCTTC. Encoded protein: CASREGQGAKGYTF. The whole variable domain, remainder taken from reference TRBV2 and TRBJ1-2, is EPEVTQTPSHQVTQMGQEVILRCVPISNHLYFYWYRQILGQKVEFLVSFYNNEISEKSEIFDDQFSVERPDGSNFTLKIRSTKLEDSAMYFCASREGQGAKGYTFGSGTRLTVV.

V usage is TRBV28 and J usage is TRBJ2-5; possibly TRBD1 or TRBD2 for D (5 bases each). Trimming removed 5 bases from V and 2 bases from J, with 12 bases in between. The CDR3 runs 14 residues. Looked up from germline, CDR1 is MDHEN and CDR2 is SYDVKM. The chain's CDR3 is CASSPWDGQETQYF. The CDR3 DNA follows: TGTGCCAGCAGTCCCTGGGACGGTCAAGAGACCCAGTACTTC.

In nucleotides, the CDR3 is TGTGCCAGCAGTTACTCGACGGGACCCTCCTACGAGCAGTACTTC. It codes for CASSYSTGPSYEQYF. The V gene is TRBV6-5, the J gene TRBJ2-7; either TRBD1 or TRBD2 may fit D (5 bases each). V lost 0 bases, J lost 0 bases, and 9 bases lay in between. CDR1 and CDR2 from the germline V gene are MNHEY and SVGAGI. This CDR3 contains 15 residues.